Listed here are 10 T cell receptor beta chains from one sample, sequenced in a study of blood T cell repertoires in COVID-19. Measured with immunoSEQ multiplex PCR; TCRdb has only the in-frame clones, and not every one. The data hold 390,000 or so clones, with roughly 86% observed a single time. Sequences were obtained from peripheral blood. All receptors derive from a woman aged 25 to 39 with COVID-19, enrolled during active disease.

J is TRBJ1-1 and V is TRBV28, with 8 nucleotides matching TRBD1. The CDR3 sequence is 12 residues long. Per the germline V gene, CDR1 is MDHEN and CDR2 is SYDVKM. V gave up 11 bases and J gave up 6 bases; unmatched junction bases: 8. CDR3 region: CASTGGYAEAFF. The CDR3 DNA reads TGTGCCTCCACAGGGGGGTACGCTGAAGCTTTCTTT.

This sequence joins TRBV2 and TRBJ2-3; D is uncertain. V lost 6 bases to trimming and J lost 2 bases, with 15 bases between them. The V gene's germline CDR1 is SNHLY and CDR2 FYNNEI. There are 15 residues in the CDR3. CDR3 sequence: CASRLSGTTTDTQYF. CDR3 nucleotide sequence: TGTGCCAGCAGGTTGAGTGGAACTACCACAGATACGCAGTATTTT. Together with reference TRBV2 and TRBJ2-3, the CDR3 gives the full variable domain: EPEVTQTPSHQVTQMGQEVILRCVPISNHLYFYWYRQILGQKVEFLVSFYNNEISEKSEIFDDQFSVERPDGSNFTLKIRSTKLEDSAMYFCASRLSGTTTDTQYFGPGTRLTVL.

The J gene is TRBJ1-5, the V gene TRBV15; 8 bases map to TRBD1. This CDR3 is built from 18 residues. The germline V gene encodes CDR1 LNHNV and CDR2 YYDKDF (reference sequence). Germline trimming cut 0 bases from V and 2 bases from J; bases unmatched to any gene: 9. The CDR3 coding sequence is TGTGCCACCAGCAGAGATGGCGCCAGGGGGCCGGGCAATCAGCCCCAGCATTTT. It is translated as CATSRDGARGPGNQPQHF.

The chain uses TRBV4-1 and TRBJ2-7; D unresolved. Trimming left V 0 bases short and J 3 bases short, with 12 bases between. This CDR3 has 15 amino acids. Germline V CDR1 and CDR2: MGHRA, YSYEKL. The CDR3 reads CASSQEHSSLYEQYF. CDR3 nucleotide sequence: TGCGCCAGCAGCCAAGAACATTCTAGTCTCTACGAGCAGTACTTC.

The chain couples TRBV7-2 to TRBJ2-7; 10 bases agree with TRBD2. The CDR3 spans 15 residues. With V trimmed by 2 bases and J by 6 bases, 7 bases remained unmatched. Germline V CDR1 and CDR2: SGHTA, FQGNSA. The CDR3, as DNA: TGTGCCAGCAGCTTAAGTTTAGCGGGAGGTGGCGAGCAGTACTTC. This sequence encodes CASSLSLAGGGEQYF.

The gene calls are TRBV28 and TRBJ1-5; D unclear. Germline V gene data show CDR1 as MDHEN and CDR2 as SYDVKM. The CDR3 runs to 14 residues. Trimming took 3 bases from V and 5 from J, leaving 11 bases between them. CDR3 sequence: CASSFFGEYQPQHF. The CDR3 region has the DNA TGTGCCAGCAGTTTTTTCGGGGAATATCAGCCCCAGCATTTT.

The chain joins TRBV28 to TRBJ1-4; the D is unclear. V lost 2 bases to trimming and J lost 5 bases, with 12 bases between them. The CDR3 runs to 15 residues. CDR1 and CDR2 (germline): MDHEN, SYDVKM. The CDR3 here is CASSLGTGGNEKLFF. In DNA form, the CDR3 reads TGTGCCAGCAGTTTAGGCACGGGAGGGAATGAAAAACTGTTTTTT. Full variable domain (missing parts from reference TRBV28 and TRBJ1-4): DVKVTQSSRYLVKRTGEKVFLECVQDMDHENMFWYRQDPGLGLRLIYFSYDVKMKEKGDIPEGYSVSREKKERFSLILESASTNQTSMYLCASSLGTGGNEKLFFGSGTQLSVL.

The chain employs TRBV7-8 and TRBJ1-1; no clear D gene. CDR1 is SGHVS and CDR2 is FQNEAQ in the germline V gene. V was trimmed by 1 base and J by 1 base, leaving 7 bases between them. This CDR3 has 14 residues. CDR3 nucleotide sequence: TGTGCCAGCAGCTTAGATCTCAGGAACACTGAAGCTTTCTTT. It translates to CASSLDLRNTEAFF.

The chain links TRBV6-5 to TRBJ1-6, with D tentatively TRBD1 (5 bases). V gave up 0 bases and J gave up 8 bases, with 14 bases separating them. The CDR3 covers 16 residues. The germline V gene has CDR1 MNHEY and CDR2 SVGAGI. The CDR3 loop reads CASSYSMGPSYSPLHF. CDR3 DNA: TGTGCCAGCAGTTACTCTATGGGGCCCTCGTATTCACCCCTCCACTTT.

This clone was observed a single time. V is TRBV28 and J is TRBJ2-7; 7 bases match TRBD1. This CDR3 region has 14 residues. Trimming removed 7 bases from V and 6 bases from J; junction bases left unmatched: 12. Germline values: CDR1 MDHEN, CDR2 SYDVKM. The CDR3 spells CASIPLGQSREQYF. The CDR3 coding sequence is TGTGCCAGCATCCCGCTGGGACAGTCCCGCGAGCAGTACTTC. Full variable domain (missing parts from reference TRBV28 and TRBJ2-7): DVKVTQSSRYLVKRTGEKVFLECVQDMDHENMFWYRQDPGLGLRLIYFSYDVKMKEKGDIPEGYSVSREKKERFSLILESASTNQTSMYLCASIPLGQSREQYFGPGTRLTVT.